The T cell receptor (beta chain) under discussion was sequenced for a study of T cell responses to AZD1222 COVID-19 vaccine. This table comes from immunoSEQ multiplex PCR, and its TCRdb copy is limited to in-frame clones, with some not included. The repertoire holds about 120,000 clones, with approximately 93% as singletons. V was trimmed by 5 bases and J by 7 bases, leaving 11 bases between them. The CDR3 totals 13 residues. CDR1 and CDR2 from the germline V gene are MNHEY and SVGAGI. The specimen comprised peripheral blood, sampled on day 0 of AZD1222 vaccination. This clonotype was sampled from an adult in good health. This chain joins TRBV6-5 and TRBJ1-4; a weak D match, TRBD1 (5 bases). CDR3: CASSSAGIEKLFF. The CDR3 DNA is TGTGCCAGCAGTAGTGCAGGGATTGAAAAACTGTTTTTT.